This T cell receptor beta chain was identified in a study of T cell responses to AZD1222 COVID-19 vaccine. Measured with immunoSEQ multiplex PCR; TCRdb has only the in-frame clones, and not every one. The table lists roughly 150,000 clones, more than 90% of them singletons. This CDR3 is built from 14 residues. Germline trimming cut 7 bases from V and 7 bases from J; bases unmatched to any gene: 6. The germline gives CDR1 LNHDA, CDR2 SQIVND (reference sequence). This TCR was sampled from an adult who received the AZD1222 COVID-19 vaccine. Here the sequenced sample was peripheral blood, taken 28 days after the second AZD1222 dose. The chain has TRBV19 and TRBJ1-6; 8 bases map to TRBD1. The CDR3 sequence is CASNLGQGNSPLHF. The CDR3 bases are TGTGCCAGTAATCTAGGACAGGGAAATTCACCCCTCCACTTT.